This TCR beta chain was sequenced in a study of T cell changes during pregnancy in multiple sclerosis. Profiling relied on immunoSEQ multiplex PCR, and the TCRdb table lists in-frame clones only, not all of them. The sample carries tens of thousands of clones, around 90% recorded once. Trimming cost V 3 bases and J 1 base, with 17 bases left between them. The CDR3 length is 16 residues. From germline, CDR1 is SGDLS and CDR2 YYNGEE. The receptor's source is a female donor with multiple sclerosis, enrolled in a pregnancy study. This material consisted of CD4+ T cells from peripheral blood mononuclear cells, taken before pregnancy. The chain uses TRBV9 and TRBJ2-7; a weak D match, TRBD2 (7 bases). CDR3 region: CASSEGGTQPSYEQYF. Here the CDR3 DNA reads TGTGCCAGCAGCGAGGGGGGGACCCAGCCATCCTACGAGCAGTACTTC.